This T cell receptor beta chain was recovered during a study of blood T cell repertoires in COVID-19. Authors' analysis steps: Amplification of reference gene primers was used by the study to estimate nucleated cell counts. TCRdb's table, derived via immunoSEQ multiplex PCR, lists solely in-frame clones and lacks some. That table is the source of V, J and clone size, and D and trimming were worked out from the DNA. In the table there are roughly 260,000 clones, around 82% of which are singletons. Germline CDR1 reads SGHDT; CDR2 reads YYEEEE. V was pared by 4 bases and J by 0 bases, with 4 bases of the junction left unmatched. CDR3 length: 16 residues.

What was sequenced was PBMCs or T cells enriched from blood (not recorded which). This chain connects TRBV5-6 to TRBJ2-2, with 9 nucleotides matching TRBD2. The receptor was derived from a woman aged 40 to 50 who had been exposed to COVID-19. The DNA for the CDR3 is TGTGCCAGCAGCGATTTAGCGGGGGCGAACACCGGGGAGCTGTTTTTT. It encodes CASSDLAGANTGELFF. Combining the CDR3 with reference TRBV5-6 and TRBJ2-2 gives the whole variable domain DAGVTQSPTHLIKTRGQQVTLRCSPKSGHDTVSWYQQALGQGPQFIFQYYEEEERQRGNFPDRFSGHQFPNYSSELNVNALLLGDSALYLCASSDLAGANTGELFFGEGSRLTVL.